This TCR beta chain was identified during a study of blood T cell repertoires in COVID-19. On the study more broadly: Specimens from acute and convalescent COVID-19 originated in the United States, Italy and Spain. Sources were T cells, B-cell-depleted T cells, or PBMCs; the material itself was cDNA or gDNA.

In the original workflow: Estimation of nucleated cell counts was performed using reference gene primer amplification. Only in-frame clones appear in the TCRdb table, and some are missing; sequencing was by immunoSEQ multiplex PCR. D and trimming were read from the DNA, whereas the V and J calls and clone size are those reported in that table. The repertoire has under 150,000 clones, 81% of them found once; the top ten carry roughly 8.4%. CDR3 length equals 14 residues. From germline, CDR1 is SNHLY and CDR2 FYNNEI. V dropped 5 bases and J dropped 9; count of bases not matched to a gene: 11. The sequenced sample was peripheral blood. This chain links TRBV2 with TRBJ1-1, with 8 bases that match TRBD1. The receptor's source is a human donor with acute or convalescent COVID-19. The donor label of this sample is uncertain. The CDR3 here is CASSYTGTGKKAFF. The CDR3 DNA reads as TGTGCCAGCAGTTACACCGGGACAGGCAAGAAAGCTTTCTTT.